A single sample is the source of the 18 T cell receptor beta chains below, sequenced in a study of blood T cell repertoires in COVID-19 (dated by TCRdb to about 2020). The method was the immunoSEQ multiplex PCR assay. TCRdb took this table from immuneACCESS and kept in-frame rearrangements with V and J called. Such tables lack part of the clones; where checked against another copy, unresolved V genes explain under half of the gap, and the rest is unexplained. The sample records about 230,000 clones, roughly 85% of which are singletons. The ten largest make up approximately 2.6% of the sample. Sequenced material: peripheral blood. All receptors come from a woman aged 70-85 years with active or convalescent COVID-19.

The chain is built from TRBV5-4 and TRBJ1-5; a weak D match, TRBD1 (6 bases). Germline CDR1 is SGHNT and CDR2 is YYREEE (reference sequence). This CDR3 spans 15 amino acids. V dropped 4 bases and J dropped 3 bases, with 14 bases sitting between them. This CDR3 reads CASSQGPGTNQPQHF. The DNA of the CDR3 is TGTGCCAGCAGCCAGGGGCCAGGTACCAATCAGCCCCAGCATTTT.

This clone came up once. The rearrangement uses TRBV18 and TRBJ1-2; 10 bases line up with TRBD1. This CDR3 region has 13 residues. Trimming took 6 bases from V and 6 from J; bases not matched to a gene: 4. Germline CDR1 and CDR2: KGHSH and LQKENI. The CDR3 loop is CASSHGQGDGYTF. CDR3 coding DNA: TGTGCCAGCTCTCATGGACAGGGGGATGGCTACACCTTC.

The chain employs TRBV5-8 and TRBJ2-3, with 10 bases matching TRBD2. The CDR3 is 16 amino acids. V lost 4 bases to trimming and J lost 1 base; unmatched junction nucleotides: 6. Looked up from germline, CDR1 is SGHTS and CDR2 is YDEGEE. The CDR3 DNA reads as TGTGCCAGCAGCCCCCCAGCGGGGGGGGGCACAGATACGCAGTATTTT. Protein: CASSPPAGGGTDTQYF.

This clone was found once. The chain employs TRBV7-2 and TRBJ2-1; TRBD1 might be the D (5 bases). Trimming stripped 3 bases from V and 3 bases from J, with 6 bases between. CDR1 is SGHTA, CDR2 FQGNSA, per germline. The CDR3 length is 13 residues. CDR3 sequence (DNA): TGTGCCAGCAGCTTCACAGGCTACAATGAGCAGTTCTTC. Translating gives CASSFTGYNEQFF.

This clone was seen a handful of times. Distinct nucleotide sequences in the sample also encode this CDR3. V is TRBV28 and J is TRBJ2-3; D is possibly TRBD2 (5 bases). The V gene lost 3 bases and the J gene lost 1 base, with 8 bases spanning the gap. Germline CDR1 reads MDHEN; CDR2 reads SYDVKM. CDR3 size: 14 residues. CDR3 protein: CASSFLSGTDTQYF. The DNA of the CDR3 is TGTGCCAGCAGTTTCCTTAGCGGCACAGATACGCAGTATTTT. Using reference TRBV28 and TRBJ2-3 for the parts outside the CDR3, the full variable domain is DVKVTQSSRYLVKRTGEKVFLECVQDMDHENMFWYRQDPGLGLRLIYFSYDVKMKEKGDIPEGYSVSREKKERFSLILESASTNQTSMYLCASSFLSGTDTQYFGPGTRLTVL.

This chain joins TRBV5-8 and TRBJ1-5; D is uncertain. The germline V and J ends were trimmed by 2 bases and 2 bases, with 11 bases remaining between them. Looked up from germline, CDR1 is SGHTS and CDR2 is YDEGEE. This CDR3 is 15 amino acids long. CDR3 in amino acids: CASSLEGGGNQPQHF. The DNA of the CDR3 is TGTGCCAGCAGCTTAGAGGGAGGAGGCAATCAGCCCCAGCATTTT.

The chain is built from TRBV10-2 and TRBJ1-1; the D gene is possibly TRBD1 (5 bases). The V gene lost 7 bases and the J gene lost 0 bases, with 12 bases spanning the gap. Germline V lookup: CDR1 WSHSY, CDR2 SAAADI. The length of the CDR3 is 14 residues. The CDR3 nucleotides are TGCGCCAGCACGGCAGGGCCCATGAACACTGAAGCTTTCTTT. Translation gives CASTAGPMNTEAFF.

The V and J genes are TRBV2 and TRBJ2-5; 7 bases fit TRBD2. The CDR3 spans 13 residues. CDR1 and CDR2 from the germline V gene are SNHLY and FYNNEI. Trimming removed 5 bases from V and 3 bases from J; junction bases left unmatched: 3. The CDR3 is CASSNLAEETQYF. The CDR3 nucleotides read TGTGCCAGCAGTAACCTAGCGGAAGAGACCCAGTACTTC.

The chain uses TRBV28 and TRBJ2-7; D unresolved. Germline CDR1 MDHEN, CDR2 SYDVKM. The length of the CDR3 is 15 residues. V was pared by 0 bases and J by 2 bases, with 11 bases between. CDR3 amino acids: CASSLWPTPTYEQYF. The CDR3 DNA reads TGTGCCAGCAGTTTATGGCCTACTCCGACCTACGAGCAGTACTTC.

V usage is TRBV9 and J usage is TRBJ2-7; tentative D call: TRBD2 (6 bases). Trimming stripped 3 bases from V and 7 bases from J, with 14 bases between. The CDR3 extends over 13 amino acids. CDR1 and CDR2 (germline): SGDLS, YYNGEE. CDR3 amino acids: CASSAPSEGEQYF. The CDR3 DNA is TGTGCCAGCAGCGCCCCCTCGGAGGGGGAGCAGTACTTC.

V is TRBV14 and J is TRBJ1-3; possible D gene TRBD1, 6 bases. CDR1 SGHDN and CDR2 FVKESK come from the germline V gene. This CDR3 has 16 amino acids. Deletions cut 4 bases from V and 0 bases from J, with 13 bases between. DNA of the CDR3: TGTGCCAGCAGCCGGAACACAGGGAGCTCTGGAAACACCATATATTTT. Translating gives CASSRNTGSSGNTIYF.

The chain is built from TRBV7-2 and TRBJ2-3; a weak D match, TRBD1 (6 bases). Trimming stripped 6 bases from V and 0 bases from J, with 10 bases between. Germline loops: CDR1 SGHTA, CDR2 FQGNSA. There are 14 residues in the CDR3. The CDR3 reads CASSRGGSTDTQYF. The DNA of the CDR3 is TGTGCCAGCAGTAGAGGGGGAAGCACAGATACGCAGTATTTT.

V usage is TRBV5-1 and J usage is TRBJ2-2; TRBD2 is a possible D gene (5 bases). Germline V lookup: CDR1 SGHRS, CDR2 YFSETQ. This CDR3 is built from 14 residues. The germline V and J ends were trimmed by 4 bases and 0 bases, with 7 bases remaining between them. The CDR3 here is CASSDGTNTGELFF. The CDR3 DNA sequence: TGCGCCAGCAGCGACGGGACGAACACCGGGGAGCTGTTTTTT.

CDR3 residues: CASSQAGPGERMYF. The DNA of the CDR3 is TGCGCCAGCAGCCAGGCGGGGCCAGGAGAGAGGATGTACTTC. The V call is TRBV4-3, the J call TRBJ2-7; a weak D match, TRBD2 (6 bases). Trimming took off 3 bases at V and 12 bases at J, with 21 bases between the two ends. There are 14 residues in the CDR3. CDR1 is LGHNA, CDR2 YSLEER, per germline.

The J gene is TRBJ1-5, the V gene TRBV28; weak D call: TRBD1 (6 bases). The CDR3 is made up of 14 amino acids. Germline V gene sequence: CDR1 MDHEN, CDR2 SYDVKM. V lost 6 bases to trimming and J lost 2 bases, with 11 bases between them. The CDR3 reads CASSWGGRNQPQHF. CDR3 nucleotide sequence: TGTGCCAGCAGCTGGGGGGGCCGCAATCAGCCCCAGCATTTT.

This sequence joins TRBV7-2 and TRBJ1-1; D not resolved. Germline V lookup: CDR1 SGHTA, CDR2 FQGNSA. The CDR3 has 13 residues. V shed 0 bases and J shed 5 bases, with 7 bases lying between them. CDR3 nucleotide sequence: TGTGCCAGCAGCTTAGCAGGGAGGACTGAAGCTTTCTTT. Translated: CASSLAGRTEAFF.

The chain combines TRBV7-9 with TRBJ2-5; 7 nucleotides line up with TRBD2. V trimming: 1 base; J trimming: 2 bases; junction bases outside the gene matches: 4. Germline values: CDR1 SEHNR, CDR2 FQNEAQ (reference sequence). The CDR3 contains 15 residues. The DNA for the CDR3 is TGTGCCAGCAGCTTAGATGGGGGGGTGCAAGAGACCCAGTACTTC. As protein: CASSLDGGVQETQYF.

This chain connects TRBV5-1 to TRBJ2-1; 7 bases align to TRBD1. The CDR3 spans 15 residues. Germline-derived CDR1 and CDR2 are SGHRS and YFSETQ. After removal of 5 bases from V and 5 bases from J, the junction contained 10 bases not matched to a gene. CDR3 bases: TGCGCCAGCAGTCCATACAGGGGATTCGACAATGAGCAGTTCTTC. Its protein product is CASSPYRGFDNEQFF.